This is a list of T cell receptor beta chains from one sample in a study of blood T cell repertoires in COVID-19. Sequencing used immunoSEQ multiplex PCR; TCRdb keeps in-frame clones, though not all of them. This sample has about 130,000 clones; around 87% occur once, and the top ten carry 2% to 3%. Sequencing used peripheral blood. These receptors all stem from a man aged 50 to 59 with active COVID-19. Each CDR3 is given with its conserved first and last residue. D genes are given only for firm matches. Size values are once, few and many counts, or a class for expanded clones, and some rows have none.

v_call	j_call	clone_size	d_call	cdr3_length	cdr3_aa
TRBV6-5	TRBJ1-2	.	.	12	CASRRLNYGYTF
TRBV7-2	TRBJ1-1	.	.	13	CASRFTGITEAFF
TRBV28	TRBJ2-3	.	.	12	CASRESAGLQYF
TRBV24-1	TRBJ2-5	.	TRBD2	16	CATSDHPSGGAERQYF
TRBV6-5	TRBJ1-2	.	TRBD1	13	CASSFEGAGGYTF
TRBV4-2	TRBJ1-2	.	TRBD1	15	CASSQGDRGGYGYTF
TRBV19	TRBJ2-1	once	TRBD2	17	CASSTRRGSGGAGEQFF
TRBV11-3	TRBJ2-1	.	.	16	CASSPGGGSSYNEQFF
TRBV29-1	TRBJ1-1	.	.	15	CSVAPRLAKNTEAFF
TRBV29-1	TRBJ2-3	.	TRBD2	16	CSVRTSGGPSTDTQYF
TRBV7-2	TRBJ2-5	.	.	14	CASSRAGSQETQYF
TRBV10-3	TRBJ2-7	once	TRBD1	14	CAISWTGGINEQYF
TRBV12-3/TRBV12-4	TRBJ1-4	.	.	13	CASSLGEYEKLFF
TRBV2	TRBJ1-1	.	.	14	CASRGLGGWTEAFF
TRBV7-6	TRBJ1-3	.	TRBD1	15	CASSSGQLSGNTIYF
TRBV3-1/TRBV3-2	TRBJ1-4	.	TRBD1	13	CASKGQANEKLFF
TRBV3-1/TRBV3-2	TRBJ1-5	.	.	14	CASSQVSPVEPQHF
TRBV19	TRBJ1-3	.	TRBD1	15	CASSSDRAYGNTIYF
TRBV6-5	TRBJ1-6	.	TRBD1	14	CASTRGRGNSPLHF
TRBV5-1	TRBJ1-2	.	.	16	CASSLWKAGANYGYTF
TRBV12-3/TRBV12-4	TRBJ1-5	.	.	13	CASSLGGAQPQHF
TRBV6-2/TRBV6-3	TRBJ1-3	few	.	18	CASSHLFRRTRGGNTIYF
TRBV5-5	TRBJ2-7	once	TRBD1	15	CASSWIQGNSYEQYF
TRBV29-1	TRBJ2-1	once	TRBD2	15	CSVELTSGGYNEQFF
TRBV3-1/TRBV3-2	TRBJ1-1	.	TRBD1	17	CASSPRGVPLGGSEAFF
TRBV10-3	TRBJ2-1	.	TRBD2	18	CAISRVTSGGSSYNEQFF
TRBV7-9	TRBJ2-1	.	.	11	CASSLDYEQFF
TRBV7-7	TRBJ2-1	.	TRBD2	16	CASSLTRTSIYNEQFF
TRBV7-2	TRBJ1-2	once	.	13	CASSLEVSGGYTF
TRBV6-5	TRBJ1-2	.	.	14	CASSYSAGDYGYTF
TRBV18	TRBJ1-5	.	TRBD1	14	CASSPGQGSQPQHF
TRBV6-5	TRBJ2-7	.	.	11	CASSSRRRQYF
TRBV18	TRBJ1-6	.	.	14	CASSPPTSNSPLHF